This is a list of T cell receptor beta chains from one sample in a study of T cell repertoires in ileal Crohn's disease. Sequencing was performed with immunoSEQ multiplex PCR; in TCRdb, only in-frame clones are kept and a portion is missing. The sample records roughly 4,500 clones, approximately 80% being singletons. Sample: ileal tissue. The receptors here all came from an adult with Crohn's disease. CDR3s include the opening cysteine and the closing phenylalanine or tryptophan. Each record gives: V gene, clone size, CDR3 protein. Clone size is given for some rows only: seen once, a few or many times, or a class if the clone is expanded.

v_call: TRBV2; clone_size: NA; cdr3_aa: CASSETPDYEQYF
v_call: TRBV6-1; clone_size: NA; cdr3_aa: CASSTSNRYEQYF
v_call: TRBV5-1; clone_size: NA; cdr3_aa: CASSPDSLSLTEAFF
v_call: TRBV19; clone_size: NA; cdr3_aa: CASSNPGLQETQYF
v_call: TRBV9; clone_size: NA; cdr3_aa: CASSVRQGVQDTGELFF
v_call: TRBV15; clone_size: once; cdr3_aa: CATSRALAGENEQFF
v_call: TRBV7-3; clone_size: NA; cdr3_aa: CASSLYPIRKVGGNTGANVLTF
v_call: TRBV7-9; clone_size: NA; cdr3_aa: CASSARQGAGTEAFF
v_call: TRBV7-6; clone_size: once; cdr3_aa: CASSLGASGLGVNEAFF
v_call: TRBV5-1; clone_size: once; cdr3_aa: CASSLESPGWGQTQYF
v_call: TRBV6-5; clone_size: NA; cdr3_aa: CASSYISGVKDEQFF
v_call: TRBV5-6; clone_size: NA; cdr3_aa: CASSLYTTMNTEAFF
v_call: TRBV4-1; clone_size: NA; cdr3_aa: CASSQEGSGTDTQYF
v_call: TRBV19; clone_size: NA; cdr3_aa: CASTLSGTGKNVLTF
v_call: TRBV28; clone_size: NA; cdr3_aa: CASSSQGVETQYF
v_call: TRBV19; clone_size: NA; cdr3_aa: CARGTQGPSYEQYF
v_call: TRBV6-5; clone_size: NA; cdr3_aa: CASTSGTGGREQYF
v_call: TRBV7-2; clone_size: NA; cdr3_aa: CASSPGRRETQYF
v_call: TRBV5-1; clone_size: NA; cdr3_aa: CASSLQVLDYNSPLHF
v_call: TRBV6-6; clone_size: few; cdr3_aa: CASSYSAGAQETQYF
v_call: TRBV30; clone_size: NA; cdr3_aa: CAWSVHGYGYTF